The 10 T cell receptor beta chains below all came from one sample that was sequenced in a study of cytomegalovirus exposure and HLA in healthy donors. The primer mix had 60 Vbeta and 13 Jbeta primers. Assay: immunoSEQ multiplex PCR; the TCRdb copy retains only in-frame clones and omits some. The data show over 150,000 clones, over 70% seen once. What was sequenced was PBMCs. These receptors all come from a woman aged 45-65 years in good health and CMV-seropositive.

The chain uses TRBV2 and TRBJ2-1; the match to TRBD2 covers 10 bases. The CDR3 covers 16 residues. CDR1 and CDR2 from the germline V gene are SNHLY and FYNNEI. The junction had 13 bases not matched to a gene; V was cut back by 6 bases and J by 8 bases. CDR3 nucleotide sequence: TGTGCCAGCAGGAAGGGGGGGCTAGCGGGGGAGGATGAGCAGTTCTTC. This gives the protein CASRKGGLAGEDEQFF.

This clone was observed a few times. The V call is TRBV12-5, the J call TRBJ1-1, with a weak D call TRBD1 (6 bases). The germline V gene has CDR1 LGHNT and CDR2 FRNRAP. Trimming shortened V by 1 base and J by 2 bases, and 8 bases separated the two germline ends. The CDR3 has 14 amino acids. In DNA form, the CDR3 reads TGTGCTAGTGGTTTGGGCAGGGGTAACACTGAAGCTTTCTTT. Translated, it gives CASGLGRGNTEAFF.

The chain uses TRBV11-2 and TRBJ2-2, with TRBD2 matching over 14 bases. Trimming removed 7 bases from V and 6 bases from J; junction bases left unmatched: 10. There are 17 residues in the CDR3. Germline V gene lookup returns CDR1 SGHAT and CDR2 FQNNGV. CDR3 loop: CASTPRLAGGRAGELFF. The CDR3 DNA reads TGTGCCAGCACCCCGAGACTAGCGGGGGGGCGGGCCGGGGAGCTGTTTTTT.

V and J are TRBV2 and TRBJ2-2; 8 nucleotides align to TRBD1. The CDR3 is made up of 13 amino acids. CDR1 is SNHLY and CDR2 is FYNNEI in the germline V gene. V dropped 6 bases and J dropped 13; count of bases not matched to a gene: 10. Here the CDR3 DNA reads TGTGCCAGCAGAAGACAGGGGCTACCAAGGCTGTTTTTT. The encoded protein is CASRRQGLPRLFF.

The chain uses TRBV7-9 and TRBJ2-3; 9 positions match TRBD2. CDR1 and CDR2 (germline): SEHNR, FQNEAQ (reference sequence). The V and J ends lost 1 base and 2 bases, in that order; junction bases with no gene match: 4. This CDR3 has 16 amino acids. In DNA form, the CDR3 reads TGTGCCAGCAGCTTAGTACTAGCGGGTGTCACAGATACGCAGTATTTT. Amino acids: CASSLVLAGVTDTQYF.

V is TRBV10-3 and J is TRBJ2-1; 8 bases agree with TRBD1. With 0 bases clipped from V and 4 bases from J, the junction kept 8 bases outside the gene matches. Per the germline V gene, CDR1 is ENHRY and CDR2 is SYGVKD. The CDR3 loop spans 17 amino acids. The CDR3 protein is CAISESRQGSGYNEQFF. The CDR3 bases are TGTGCCATCAGTGAGTCCCGACAGGGGAGTGGGTACAATGAGCAGTTCTTC.

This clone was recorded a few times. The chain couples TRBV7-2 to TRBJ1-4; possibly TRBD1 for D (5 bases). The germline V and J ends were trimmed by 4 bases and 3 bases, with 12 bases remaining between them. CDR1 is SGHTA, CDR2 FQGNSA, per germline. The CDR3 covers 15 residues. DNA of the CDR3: TGTGCCAGCAGCTCCCCCGACAGCCCTAATGAAAAACTGTTTTTT. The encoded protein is CASSSPDSPNEKLFF.

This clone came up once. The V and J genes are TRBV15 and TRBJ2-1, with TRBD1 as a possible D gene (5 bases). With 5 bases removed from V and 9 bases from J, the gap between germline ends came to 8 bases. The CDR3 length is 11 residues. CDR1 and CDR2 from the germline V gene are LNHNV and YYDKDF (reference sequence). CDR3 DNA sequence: TGTGCCACCAGCGGGGCCAGTGAGCAGTTCTTC. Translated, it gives CATSGASEQFF. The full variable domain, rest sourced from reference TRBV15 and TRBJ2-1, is DAMVIQNPRYQVTQFGKPVTLSCSQTLNHNVMYWYQQKSSQAPKLLFHYYDKDFNNEADTPDNFQSRRPNTSFCFLDIRSPGLGDTAMYLCATSGASEQFFGPGTRLTVL.

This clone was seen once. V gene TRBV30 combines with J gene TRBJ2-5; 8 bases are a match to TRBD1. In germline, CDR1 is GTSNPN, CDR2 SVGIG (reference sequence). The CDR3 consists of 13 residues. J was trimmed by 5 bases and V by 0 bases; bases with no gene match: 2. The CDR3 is CAWSVRQGETQYF. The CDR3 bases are TGTGCCTGGAGTGTACGACAGGGGGAGACCCAGTACTTC.

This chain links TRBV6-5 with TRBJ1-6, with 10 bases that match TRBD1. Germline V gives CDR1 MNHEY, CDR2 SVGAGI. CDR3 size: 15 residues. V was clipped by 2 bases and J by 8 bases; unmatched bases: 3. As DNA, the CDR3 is TGTGCCAGCAGTTACACCGGGACAGGGGATTCACCCCTCCACTTT. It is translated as CASSYTGTGDSPLHF.